This T cell receptor (beta chain) was captured in a study of blood T cells in healthy people across ages. Overall study results and limits: Per million T cells, the diversity of TCR beta decreased roughly linearly as age advanced. Naive CD4+ cells and diversity were both higher in long-lived donors than in aged donors.

Researchers collected ten milliliters of peripheral blood from every single donor. The study isolated at least 6.5 million PBMCs from each sample. Germline assignment: CDR1 SGHTA and CDR2 FQGNSA. The J segment lost 5 bases and the V segment lost 5 bases, leaving 20 bases of the junction unmatched. The CDR3 consists of 19 residues. Next came a second PCR, run for about 6 to 11 cycles, which used a sample-barcoded 5' primer along with a J-beta primer mix. Using its own MiXCR run on the 5' RACE reads, TCRdb lists one record per CDR3 protein. The top ten hold about 2.1% of the sample, which has about 1.8 million distinct CDR3 sequences, roughly 50% seen once. This clonotype has more than one count but fewer than ten. Its antigen is currently unknown.

The rearrangement links TRBV7-2 to TRBJ2-3, with 9 bases that match TRBD1. Source material: blood. The source of this sequence is a woman aged 35 to 49 in good health. The CDR3 region is CASSLRIIVGQGFKDTQYF. CDR3 bases: TGTGCCAGCAGCCTTAGAATAATTGTTGGACAGGGGTTCAAAGATACGCAGTATTTT.